This T cell receptor beta chain is from a study of blood T cell repertoires in COVID-19. The overall study: Sites in the United States, Italy and Spain provided acute and convalescent COVID-19 samples. T cells, B-cell-depleted T cells, or PBMCs provided the cDNA or gDNA that served as material.

Assay: immunoSEQ multiplex PCR; the TCRdb copy retains only in-frame clones and omits some. The sample has about 150,000 clones, 80% to 90% seen once; the top ten hold under 4.5%. The TCR originated in a man between 45 and 60 years old who had recovered from COVID-19. Sequencing used PBMCs or T cells enriched from blood (not recorded which).

The CDR3 loop reads CAWSRGSSAQQYF. The CDR3, as DNA: TGTGCCTGGAGTCGGGGATCTAGCGCCCAGCAGTACTTC. V gene TRBV30 combines with J gene TRBJ2-7, with a tentative D call TRBD2 (6 bases). Trimming shortened V by 2 bases and J by 8 bases, and 16 bases separated the two germline ends. CDR3 length equals 13 residues. Germline loops: CDR1 GTSNPN, CDR2 SVGIG (reference sequence). Based on the CDR3 plus reference TRBV30 and TRBJ2-7, the full variable domain is SQTIHQWPATLVQPVGSPLSLECTVEGTSNPNLYWYRQAAGRGLQLLFYSVGIGQISSEVPQNLSASRPQDRQFILSSKKLLLSDSGFYLCAWSRGSSAQQYFGPGTRLTVT.